This T cell receptor (beta chain) comes out of a study of Graves' ophthalmopathy and Graves' hyperthyroidism. At the level of the study: Before any treatment was given, at initial diagnosis, peripheral blood was collected. Overall study results and limits: Blood contained most expanded thyroid clonotypes exceeding 0.001 frequency. Separation of ophthalmopathy from stable hyperthyroidism was achieved by a 13-signature model, at 85% to 90% sensitivity and about 81% specificity.

A remark on this clonotype: The antigen is not known.

J was trimmed by 4 bases and V by 1 base; bases with no gene match: 6. Germline V gene sequence: CDR1 MNHNS, CDR2 SASEGT. The CDR3 length is 17 residues. Clinicians made diagnoses from clinical symptoms, serum thyroxine, TRAb, thyroid ultrasound and orbital computed tomography. The authors amplified TCR beta CDR3 regions from RNA transcripts. A first-round RT-PCR used HTBI primers, followed by a second-round multiplex PCR. In TCRdb, the multiplex PCR reads were re-called with MiXCR into one record per CDR3 protein. The sample has 300,000 to 400,000 distinct CDR3 sequences, roughly a sixth seen once. The chain has TRBV6-1 and TRBJ2-5, with TRBD2 matching over 13 bases. The sequencing sample was made of peripheral blood. This clonotype was obtained from an adult man with Graves' ophthalmopathy. CDR3 nucleotide sequence: TGTGCCAGCAGTGAAGACCGCGGACTAGCGGGAGCAGAGACCCAGTACTTC. Amino acid sequence: CASSEDRGLAGAETQYF.